This paragraph covers one T cell receptor beta chain sequence. No antigen is known for it. These data come from a study of cytomegalovirus exposure and HLA in healthy donors. Study-level background: Both the approximately 120 validation repertoires and the approximately 620 first-cohort repertoires used the same platform, as reported by a later analysis. Study observations and caveats: CMV antigen specificity was confirmed in vitro for a few CMV-associated chains. Subsequent analysis found a tendency for first-cohort TCR clusters to co-occur within the 100 to 150 validation repertoires.

Sequencing used immunoSEQ multiplex PCR; TCRdb keeps in-frame clones, though not all of them. The sample holds more than 100,000 clones, over 75% seen once. The CDR3 covers 17 residues. The V gene end was trimmed by 6 bases and the J gene end by 1 base; junction bases not matched to a gene: 9. Germline lookup yields CDR1 LNHDA and CDR2 SQIVND (reference sequence). The donors were members of the validation cohort, which comprised roughly 120 subjects and was separate from the first cohort of roughly 700 subjects. This clonotype originated in a woman between 18 and 30 years old in good health and CMV-seropositive. The sequencing sample was made of PBMCs. This chain uses TRBV19 with TRBJ2-3, with 11 positions matching TRBD2. CDR3 DNA: TGTGCCAGTAGACTAACTAGCGGGGGTCCCGGCACAGATACGCAGTATTTT. Its translation is CASRLTSGGPGTDTQYF.